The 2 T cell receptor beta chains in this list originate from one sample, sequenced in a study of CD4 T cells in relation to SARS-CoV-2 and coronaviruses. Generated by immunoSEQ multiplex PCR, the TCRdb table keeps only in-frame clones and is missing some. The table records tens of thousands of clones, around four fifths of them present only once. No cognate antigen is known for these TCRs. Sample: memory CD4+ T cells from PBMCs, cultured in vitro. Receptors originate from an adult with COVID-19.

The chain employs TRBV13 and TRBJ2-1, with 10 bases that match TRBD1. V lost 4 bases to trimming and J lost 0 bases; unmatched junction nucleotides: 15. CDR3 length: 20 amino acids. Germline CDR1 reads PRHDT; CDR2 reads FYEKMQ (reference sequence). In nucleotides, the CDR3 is TGTGCCAGCAGCTCCGATCCTTGGCCCCGGGACAGGGGCTCCTACAATGAGCAGTTCTTC. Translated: CASSSDPWPRDRGSYNEQFF.

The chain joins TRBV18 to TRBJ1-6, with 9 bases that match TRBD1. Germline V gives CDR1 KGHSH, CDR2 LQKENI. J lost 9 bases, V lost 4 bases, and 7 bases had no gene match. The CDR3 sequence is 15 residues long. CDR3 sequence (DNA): TGTGCCAGCTCACAAAGACAGGGGGGTAGTTCACCCCTCCACTTT. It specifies CASSQRQGGSSPLHF.